Shown below are 17 T cell receptor beta chains from a single sample sequenced in a study of long-term antiretroviral therapy in people with HIV. Investigators performed immunoSEQ version v3.0 at survey level. Some clones are missing from TCRdb's copy, which holds only in-frame ones; the method was immunoSEQ multiplex PCR. In the table there are 23,000 or so clones, around 80% of which are singletons. Sequenced here: unsorted PBMCs, sampled 0.1 years before starting antiretroviral therapy. These receptors were taken from a man between 18 and 35 years old with HIV.

The chain uses TRBV5-1 and TRBJ2-1, with TRBD2 matching 7 bases. The germline V gene has CDR1 SGHRS and CDR2 YFSETQ. The CDR3 runs 16 residues. The V segment lost 4 bases and the J segment 6 bases; nucleotides outside the gene matches: 13. The CDR3 coding sequence is TGCGCCAGCAGCGGGCAAACCGGGACTAAGTCCAATGAGCAGTTCTTC. Protein product: CASSGQTGTKSNEQFF.

J is TRBJ2-7 and V is TRBV27, with D possibly TRBD1 on 6 matching bases. This CDR3 spans 15 amino acids. Trimming shortened V by 3 bases and J by 4 bases, and 16 bases separated the two germline ends. Germline V gives CDR1 MNHEY, CDR2 SMNVEV (reference sequence). CDR3: CASSLMAGVVYEQYF. The CDR3 bases are TGTGCCAGCAGTTTGATGGCAGGGGTCGTGTACGAGCAGTACTTC.

V gene TRBV18 combines with J gene TRBJ2-3; 7 bases fit TRBD1. The CDR3 contains 17 residues. Germline values: CDR1 KGHSH, CDR2 LQKENI. The V and J ends lost 1 base and 4 bases, in that order; junction bases with no gene match: 11. The CDR3 spells CASSPRRDRVGADTQYF. The CDR3 DNA sequence: TGTGCCAGCTCACCACGAAGAGACAGGGTAGGGGCAGATACGCAGTATTTT.

The chain employs TRBV6-1 and TRBJ2-3; D not resolved. CDR1 and CDR2 from the germline V gene are MNHNS and SASEGT. V dropped 2 bases and J dropped 1 base, with 7 bases sitting between them. CDR3 size: 14 residues. The DNA for the CDR3 is TGTGCCAGCAGTGAATATGACGGCACAGATACGCAGTATTTT. Translation gives CASSEYDGTDTQYF.

The count of this clone is one. Here the CDR3 DNA reads TGTGCCAGTCAAAACAGGGGGCGCGATGAAAAACTGTTTTTT. Its protein product is CASQNRGRDEKLFF. J is TRBJ1-4 and V is TRBV19; TRBD1 agrees at 9 bases. Germline-derived CDR1 and CDR2 are LNHDA and SQIVND (reference sequence). CDR3 length equals 14 residues. The ends lost 8 bases at V and 6 bases at J; junction bases unmatched: 7.

CDR3 nucleotides: TGCGCCAGCAGCCAAGGGGGACAGGGCCACACCGGGGAGCTGTTTTTT. This gives the protein CASSQGGQGHTGELFF. The rearrangement uses TRBV4-1 and TRBJ2-2, with 9 bases lining up with TRBD1. With 1 base clipped from V and 3 bases from J, the junction kept 3 bases outside the gene matches. This CDR3 is built from 16 residues. CDR1 and CDR2 (germline): MGHRA, YSYEKL.

The chain carries TRBV4-1 and TRBJ1-1; D is unclear. V lost 1 base to trimming and J lost 0 bases, with 6 bases between them. Germline V gene sequence: CDR1 MGHRA, CDR2 YSYEKL. The CDR3 length is 14 residues. The CDR3 protein is CASSQVTLNTEAFF. The DNA of the CDR3 is TGCGCCAGCAGCCAAGTAACTTTGAACACTGAAGCTTTCTTT.

The chain uses TRBV5-1 and TRBJ2-1; possibly TRBD1 for D (5 bases). The germline V gene has CDR1 SGHRS and CDR2 YFSETQ. There are 15 residues in the CDR3. V was clipped by 0 bases and J by 0 bases, with 7 bases between them. CDR3 protein: CASSLVQGSYNEQFF. As DNA, the CDR3 is TGCGCCAGCAGCTTGGTCCAGGGCTCCTACAATGAGCAGTTCTTC.

This chain joins TRBV4-2 and TRBJ2-3; no clear D. This CDR3 comprises 15 residues. CDR1 is LGHNA and CDR2 is YNFKEQ in the germline V gene. The V end was cut by 4 bases, the J end by 5 bases, with 16 bases between. CDR3 sequence reads: CASSRLRDPIDTQYF. As DNA, the CDR3 is TGTGCCAGCAGCCGCCTTCGAGACCCCATAGATACGCAGTATTTT.

The chain couples TRBV28 to TRBJ1-4; D is ambiguous. V shed 7 bases and J shed 4 bases, with 13 bases lying between them. CDR3 length equals 14 residues. Looked up from germline, CDR1 is MDHEN and CDR2 is SYDVKM. The chain's CDR3 is CASTPTPINEKLFF. CDR3 bases: TGTGCCAGCACCCCCACACCGATTAATGAAAAACTGTTTTTT.

Concerning this clone itself: The DNA is left out, because the CDR3 cannot be placed on it with certainty; the CDR3 is given as TCRdb lists it. The chain employs TRBV27 and TRBJ1-5; the table's D gene call, TRBD1, was not cross checked with the DNA. The CDR3 length equals 16 residues, ends included. The germline gives CDR1 MNHEY, CDR2 SMNVEV (reference sequence). The CDR3 sequence is CASSSSWGAVGQPQHF.

This chain connects TRBV4-2 to TRBJ2-1, with a weak D call TRBD1 (6 bases). Germline CDR1 and CDR2: LGHNA and YNFKEQ. The V and J ends lost 2 bases and 10 bases respectively, with 6 bases between them. The CDR3 covers 11 residues. For the CDR3, the DNA is TGTGCCAGCAGCCAAAGGGGGGAGCAGTTCTTC. Its translation is CASSQRGEQFF.

V usage is TRBV18 and J usage is TRBJ2-3; perhaps TRBD2 as D (6 bases). The CDR3 length is 15 residues. The V gene lost 2 bases and the J gene lost 4 bases, with 13 bases spanning the gap. Germline CDR1 KGHSH, CDR2 LQKENI. The CDR3 sequence: CASSPVTRLADTQYF. DNA of the CDR3: TGTGCCAGCTCACCAGTGACTAGGTTGGCAGATACGCAGTATTTT.

The V gene is TRBV6-5, the J gene TRBJ1-5, with TRBD1 matching over 7 bases. Germline V gene data show CDR1 as MNHEY and CDR2 as SVGAGI. The junction had 5 bases not matched to a gene; V was cut back by 5 bases and J by 1 base. This CDR3 is 15 amino acids long. CDR3 bases: TGTGCCAGCAGTCGACAGGGCTGGAGCAATCAGCCCCAGCATTTT. Translated: CASSRQGWSNQPQHF.

The rearrangement joins TRBV7-3 to TRBJ2-2; 9 nucleotides line up with TRBD2. There are 16 residues in the CDR3. The ends lost 1 base at V and 1 base at J; junction bases unmatched: 1. CDR1 and CDR2 from the germline V gene are SGHTA and FQGTGA. The CDR3: CASSLRAGGNTGELFF. The CDR3 DNA sequence: TGTGCCAGCAGCTTAAGAGCGGGGGGGAACACCGGGGAGCTGTTTTTT.

The chain uses TRBV4-1 and TRBJ2-1, with 7 bases that match TRBD2. Germline V gives CDR1 MGHRA, CDR2 YSYEKL. CDR3 length equals 18 residues. The V segment lost 1 base and the J segment 0 bases; nucleotides outside the gene matches: 9. CDR3 region: CASSQGVGRGSSYNEQFF. The CDR3 nucleotides read TGCGCCAGCAGCCAAGGGGTGGGGCGGGGGAGCTCCTACAATGAGCAGTTCTTC.

The chain links TRBV19 to TRBJ2-2, with 9 bases identical to TRBD1. V was clipped by 7 bases and J by 5 bases; unmatched bases: 8. Germline CDR1 and CDR2: LNHDA and SQIVND (reference sequence). There are 15 residues in the CDR3. The CDR3 loop reads CASNSQGARTGELFF. In nucleotides, the CDR3 is TGTGCCAGTAACTCACAGGGGGCCAGGACCGGGGAGCTGTTTTTT.